Presented here are 30 T cell receptor beta chains from one specimen sequenced in a study of cytomegalovirus exposure and HLA in healthy donors. The PCR employed 60 Vbeta primers together with 13 Jbeta primers. Data came from immunoSEQ multiplex PCR; TCRdb stores just in-frame clones and leaves some out. The data hold 150,000 to 170,000 clones, with around 80% observed a single time. Sequences were obtained from PBMCs. These receptors were obtained from a man younger than 40 in good health and CMV-seropositive.

The chain combines TRBV29-1 with TRBJ1-5; the D gene is possibly TRBD1 (6 bases). The CDR3 runs to 13 residues. Trimming stripped 3 bases from V and 8 bases from J, with 14 bases between. Germline CDR1 is SQVTM and CDR2 is ANQGSEA. CDR3 DNA: TGCAGCGTTGATGAGGGGGAGGGGGAGCCCCAGCATTTT. It is translated as CSVDEGEGEPQHF.

The chain has TRBV19 and TRBJ2-2, with 8 bases aligning to TRBD1. V trimming: 5 bases; J trimming: 5 bases; junction bases outside the gene matches: 10. CDR3 length equals 16 residues. Germline CDR1 and CDR2: LNHDA and SQIVND (reference sequence). The CDR3 region is CASSPGPGQDTGELFF. The CDR3 DNA follows: TGTGCCAGTAGTCCAGGCCCGGGACAGGATACCGGGGAGCTGTTTTTT.

This clone has only one observation. The chain employs TRBV10-3 and TRBJ2-6; D is unresolved. Between the trimmed V and J ends, which lost 0 bases and 4 bases, there was a span of 10 bases. The CDR3 has 16 amino acids. Germline CDR1 ENHRY, CDR2 SYGVKD. CDR3 DNA: TGTGCCATCAGTGAGTCACCAGTGTCCGGGGCCAACGTCCTGACTTTC. This gives the protein CAISESPVSGANVLTF.

The chain is built from TRBV7-8 and TRBJ2-3; weak D call: TRBD1 (5 bases). CDR1 and CDR2 from the germline V gene are SGHVS and FQNEAQ. The CDR3 totals 19 residues. V dropped 3 bases and J dropped 0 bases, with 22 bases sitting between them. CDR3 protein: CASSFRIRAGHLSTDTQYF. CDR3 DNA sequence: TGTGCCAGCAGCTTTCGCATCCGGGCAGGACACCTTAGCACAGATACGCAGTATTTT. The variable domain in full, completed from reference TRBV7-8 and TRBJ2-3, reads GAGVSQSPRYKVAKRGQDVALRCDPISGHVSLFWYQQALGQGPEFLTYFQNEAQLDKSGLPSDRFFAERPEGSVSTLKIQRTQQEDSAVYLCASSFRIRAGHLSTDTQYFGPGTRLTVL.

This rearrangement joins TRBV2 to TRBJ2-7, with 12 bases matching TRBD1. After removal of 4 bases from V and 7 bases from J, the junction contained 5 bases not matched to a gene. There are 14 residues in the CDR3. Germline values: CDR1 SNHLY, CDR2 FYNNEI. The CDR3 region is CASSAGTGGAEQYF. The CDR3 bases are TGTGCCAGCAGTGCCGGGACAGGGGGCGCGGAGCAGTACTTC.

The rearrangement joins TRBV30 to TRBJ1-2; TRBD1 matches 10 bases. Trimming cost V 5 bases and J 4 bases; bases outside gene matches: 7. The CDR3 is 14 residues long. Germline lookup yields CDR1 GTSNPN and CDR2 SVGIG (reference sequence). Here the CDR3 DNA reads TGTGCCTGGGGACGGGACAGGGGCCGCTATGGCTACACCTTC. Its protein is CAWGRDRGRYGYTF.

V gene TRBV5-1 combines with J gene TRBJ1-6, with D perhaps TRBD1 (6 bases). The ends were cut back, 0 bases at V and 7 bases at J, with 17 bases in the middle. CDR1 is SGHRS and CDR2 is YFSETQ in the germline V gene. This CDR3 has 17 amino acids. The CDR3 loop is CASSLAGVRQGNSPLHF. CDR3 nucleotide sequence: TGCGCCAGCAGCTTGGCCGGGGTCAGGCAGGGGAATTCACCCCTCCACTTT. Filled out from reference TRBV5-1 and TRBJ1-6, the complete variable domain reads KAGVTQTPRYLIKTRGQQVTLSCSPISGHRSVSWYQQTPGQGLQFLFEYFSETQRNKGNFPGRFSGRQFSNSRSEMNVSTLELGDSALYLCASSLAGVRQGNSPLHFGNGTRLTVT.

The chain employs TRBV7-2 and TRBJ2-3, with TRBD2 matching 11 bases. V dropped 4 bases and J dropped 0; count of bases not matched to a gene: 9. The CDR3 runs to 18 residues. CDR1 is SGHTA, CDR2 FQGNSA, per germline. The CDR3 DNA is TGTGCCAGCAGCTCCGCCGGGACTAGCGGAACTAGCACAGATACGCAGTATTTT. It yields the protein CASSSAGTSGTSTDTQYF.

This clone came up once. V is TRBV11-2 and J is TRBJ2-7; TRBD2 might be the D (5 bases). V lost 3 bases to trimming and J lost 3 bases, with 12 bases between them. This CDR3 region has 14 residues. The germline gives CDR1 SGHAT, CDR2 FQNNGV. The CDR3 DNA reads TGTGCCAGCAGCTTTCCTAGCCGGCACTACGAGCAGTACTTC. Its translation is CASSFPSRHYEQYF.

This clone has just one count. V is TRBV18 and J is TRBJ2-5; no clear D. The DNA end lines up better with TRBJ2-7; the J call may be wrong. The CDR3 has 14 residues. From germline, CDR1 is KGHSH and CDR2 LQKENI. This chain's CDR3 is CASSPYANSYEQYF. The CDR3 nucleotides read TGTGCCAGCTCACCATACGCCAACTCCTACGAGCAGTACTTC.

The rearrangement uses TRBV28 and TRBJ1-3; D unresolved. This CDR3 region has 14 residues. Germline loops: CDR1 MDHEN, CDR2 SYDVKM. V shed 6 bases and J shed 0 bases, with 9 bases lying between them. The CDR3 DNA sequence: TGTGCCAGCAGCGTGATGAGCTCTGGAAACACCATATATTTT. Its translation: CASSVMSSGNTIYF.

This sequence joins TRBV28 and TRBJ1-3; D possibly corresponds to TRBD1 (5 bases). Germline V gene lookup returns CDR1 MDHEN and CDR2 SYDVKM. Deletions cut 5 bases from V and 7 bases from J, with 21 bases between. CDR3 length: 16 amino acids. CDR3 region: CASSRRQRSSGNTIYF. The DNA of the CDR3 is TGTGCCAGCAGTCGAAGACAGCGCTCGTCCGGGAACACCATATATTTT.

The V call is TRBV6-6, the J call TRBJ2-7; 7 nucleotides align to TRBD2. V lost 0 bases, J lost 5 bases, and 10 bases stayed unmatched. The germline CDR1 and CDR2 sequences are MNHNY and SVGAGI (reference sequence). The CDR3 length is 16 residues. The CDR3 loop is CASSYSRGRASHEQYF. CDR3 nucleotides: TGTGCCAGCAGTTACTCGCGCGGGAGAGCTTCCCACGAGCAGTACTTC.

This chain uses TRBV5-1 with TRBJ2-7; TRBD1 aligns across 9 bases. The germline V gene has CDR1 SGHRS and CDR2 YFSETQ. The V gene end was trimmed by 4 bases and the J gene end by 0 bases; junction bases not matched to a gene: 8. The CDR3 loop spans 16 amino acids. CDR3 residues: CASSRARDRASYEQYF. CDR3 DNA: TGCGCCAGCAGCCGAGCGCGGGACAGGGCCTCCTACGAGCAGTACTTC.

This sequence joins TRBV28 and TRBJ2-7; 8 bases are a match to TRBD2. Germline V gene lookup returns CDR1 MDHEN and CDR2 SYDVKM. The CDR3 totals 15 residues. J was trimmed by 6 bases and V by 1 base; bases with no gene match: 8. CDR3 DNA: TGTGCCAGCAGTTTATACCCAGCGGGAGAAGCCGAGCAGTACTTC. Translated: CASSLYPAGEAEQYF. The full variable domain, in which reference TRBV28 and TRBJ2-7 provide the parts outside the CDR3, is DVKVTQSSRYLVKRTGEKVFLECVQDMDHENMFWYRQDPGLGLRLIYFSYDVKMKEKGDIPEGYSVSREKKERFSLILESASTNQTSMYLCASSLYPAGEAEQYFGPGTRLTVT.

The chain combines TRBV4-2 with TRBJ1-4; 9 positions agree with TRBD1. Germline V lookup: CDR1 LGHNA, CDR2 YNFKEQ. This CDR3 has 15 amino acids. J lost 14 bases, V lost 0 bases, and 10 bases had no gene match. DNA for the CDR3: TGTGCCAGCAGCCAAGATGGGGACAGGGATGGTAGGCTGTTTTTT. Encoded protein: CASSQDGDRDGRLFF.

The rearrangement joins TRBV5-1 to TRBJ2-4; D is undetermined. Germline assignment: CDR1 SGHRS and CDR2 YFSETQ. The CDR3 spans 14 residues. Trimming cost V 0 bases and J 0 bases, with 4 bases left between them. The CDR3 DNA reads as TGCGCCAGCAGCTTGGCAGGAGCCAAAAACATTCAGTACTTC. It translates to CASSLAGAKNIQYF.

This rearrangement joins TRBV6-5 to TRBJ1-1; no clear D. The CDR3 loop spans 12 amino acids. Trimming removed 5 bases at V and 2 bases at J, with 6 bases between. The V gene's germline CDR1 is MNHEY and CDR2 SVGAGI. In DNA form, the CDR3 reads TGTGCCAGCAGTCGAGAAAACACTGAAGCTTTCTTT. Its protein is CASSRENTEAFF.

The V and J genes are TRBV28 and TRBJ2-5, with no clear D. CDR3 length: 12 residues. The germline CDR1 and CDR2 sequences are MDHEN and SYDVKM. The germline V and J ends were trimmed by 5 bases and 3 bases, with 7 bases remaining between them. The CDR3 nucleotides are TGTGCCAGCAGTGTCGGAGAAGAGACCCAGTACTTC. Translating it yields CASSVGEETQYF. Full variable domain (outside the CDR3, taken from reference TRBV28 and TRBJ2-5): DVKVTQSSRYLVKRTGEKVFLECVQDMDHENMFWYRQDPGLGLRLIYFSYDVKMKEKGDIPEGYSVSREKKERFSLILESASTNQTSMYLCASSVGEETQYFGPGTRLLVL.

The chain links TRBV5-1 to TRBJ2-5; TRBD1 matches at 11 bases. The better agreement between TRBJ2-7 and the DNA end casts doubt on the J call. The germline V gene encodes CDR1 SGHRS and CDR2 YFSETQ. The CDR3 covers 14 residues. The CDR3 loop reads CASSLGTGGYEQYF. The CDR3 DNA sequence: TGCGCCAGCAGCCTGGGGACAGGGGGGTACGAGCAGTACTTC.

The chain has TRBV7-3 and TRBJ1-2; 7 bases map to TRBD1. The CDR3 has 14 residues. CDR1 is SGHTA and CDR2 is FQGTGA in the germline V gene. Germline trimming cut 5 bases from V and 4 bases from J; bases unmatched to any gene: 7. CDR3 in amino acids: CASSPDGQVYGYTF. CDR3 DNA sequence: TGTGCCAGCAGCCCGGACGGACAGGTCTATGGCTACACCTTC.

The rearrangement uses TRBV7-9 and TRBJ2-5; TRBD2 might be the D (6 bases). The J call may be incorrect, as the DNA end agrees better with TRBJ2-7. Germline V gene lookup returns CDR1 SEHNR and CDR2 FQNEAQ (reference sequence). This CDR3 spans 15 amino acids. The CDR3 loop reads CASSLALGSSYEQYF. The CDR3 DNA sequence: TGTGCCAGCAGCTTAGCGCTCGGGAGCTCCTACGAGCAGTACTTC.

This chain joins TRBV28 and TRBJ1-1; tentative D call: TRBD1 (6 bases). Germline V gene sequence: CDR1 MDHEN, CDR2 SYDVKM. The length of the CDR3 is 16 residues. V shed 0 bases and J shed 1 base, with 12 bases lying between them. CDR3 residues: CASSLWTGGGNTEAFF. DNA for the CDR3: TGTGCCAGCAGTTTATGGACAGGTGGGGGGAACACTGAAGCTTTCTTT.

The chain uses TRBV6-5 and TRBJ2-7; 10 bases match TRBD1. This CDR3 comprises 15 residues. Germline V CDR1 and CDR2: MNHEY, SVGAGI. V lost 3 bases and J lost 4; bases outside the gene matches: 6. In DNA, the CDR3 is TGTGCCAGCAGTTATGGGGGGACAGGGGCTTACGAGCAGTACTTC. Translation gives CASSYGGTGAYEQYF.

The chain has TRBV7-6 and TRBJ2-3, with D perhaps TRBD1 (6 bases). Trimming removed 2 bases at V and 8 bases at J, with 20 bases between. Germline-derived CDR1 and CDR2 are SGHVS and FNYEAQ. This CDR3 is built from 16 residues. In DNA form, the CDR3 reads TGTGCCAGCAGCTTAATGGACAGCGTGGTCTTGGGTACGCAGTATTTT. Translation gives CASSLMDSVVLGTQYF. Based on the CDR3 plus reference TRBV7-6 and TRBJ2-3, the full variable domain is GAGVSQSPRYKVTKRGQDVALRCDPISGHVSLYWYRQALGQGPEFLTYFNYEAQQDKSGLPNDRFSAERPEGSISTLTIQRTEQRDSAMYRCASSLMDSVVLGTQYFGPGTRLTVL.

This clone has more than one count but fewer than ten. The CDR3 DNA reads as TGTGCCAGCAGCTTAGGGGGACTGCAAACCGGGGAGCTGTTTTTT. Its protein is CASSLGGLQTGELFF. The chain recombines TRBV11-2 with TRBJ2-2; TRBD2 might be the D (6 bases). Per the germline V gene, CDR1 is SGHAT and CDR2 is FQNNGV. V gave up 1 base and J gave up 5 bases, with 11 bases separating them. The CDR3 is made up of 15 amino acids.

The chain combines TRBV6-1 with TRBJ2-2; 8 positions agree with TRBD2. Germline trimming cut 4 bases from V and 1 base from J; bases unmatched to any gene: 5. Germline CDR1 MNHNS, CDR2 SASEGT. This CDR3 has 16 residues. CDR3 coding DNA: TGTGCCAGCAGTGGAGCGGGAGCTAAGAACACCGGGGAGCTGTTTTTT. Its protein is CASSGAGAKNTGELFF.

This clone was seen a few times. The gene calls are TRBV19 and TRBJ1-1; 8 nucleotides align to TRBD1. Germline assignment: CDR1 LNHDA and CDR2 SQIVND (reference sequence). With 6 bases clipped from V and 4 bases from J, the junction kept 7 bases outside the gene matches. This CDR3 has 14 residues. The CDR3 here is CASSAGGYGTEAFF. CDR3 DNA: TGTGCCAGTAGCGCAGGGGGCTATGGCACTGAAGCTTTCTTT.

This clone was seen just once. This specimen includes other DNA sequences encoding the same CDR3. The chain carries TRBV30 and TRBJ1-2, with a possible D match to TRBD1 (6 bases). The V end lost 3 bases, the J end lost 8 bases, and 16 bases lay between the germline ends. Per the germline V gene, CDR1 is GTSNPN and CDR2 is SVGIG (reference sequence). This CDR3 is 13 amino acids long. DNA for the CDR3: TGTGCCTGGAGGTTCGGGGGGGCCTACGGCTACACCTTC. As protein: CAWRFGGAYGYTF. Together with reference TRBV30 and TRBJ1-2, the CDR3 gives the full variable domain: SQTIHQWPATLVQPVGSPLSLECTVEGTSNPNLYWYRQAAGRGLQLLFYSVGIGQISSEVPQNLSASRPQDRQFILSSKKLLLSDSGFYLCAWRFGGAYGYTFGSGTRLTVV.

This clone came up once. The chain has TRBV7-3 and TRBJ2-3; 7 positions agree with TRBD1. The CDR3 has 14 residues. The V segment lost 4 bases and the J segment 4 bases; nucleotides outside the gene matches: 5. Germline CDR1 is SGHTA and CDR2 is FQGTGA. DNA of the CDR3: TGTGCCAGCAGCTCAACAGGGGAATCAGATACGCAGTATTTT. This encodes CASSSTGESDTQYF.